One and the same sample provided the 17 T cell receptor beta chains below, sequenced in a study of shared clonotypes between healthy human individuals. Sequenced by immunoSEQ multiplex PCR; TCRdb stores in-frame clones only, minus some. The sample has about 800,000 clones, just over 95% seen once; the top ten hold over 0.2%. The naive CD8 population came from CD45RO-negative cells selected for CCR7, without terminally differentiated effector memory CD45RA+ cells. The sample taken for sequencing was naive CD8+ T cells sorted from blood. The receptors here all came from a man aged 25 to 40 in good health.

V usage is TRBV9 and J usage is TRBJ1-2; no clear D. V lost 3 bases to trimming and J lost 3 bases, with 12 bases between them. Germline CDR1 reads SGDLS; CDR2 reads YYNGEE. The CDR3 totals 14 residues. The CDR3 here is CASSAEGADYGYTF. The CDR3 DNA reads as TGTGCCAGCAGCGCCGAGGGAGCCGACTATGGCTACACCTTC.

This clone has more than one count but fewer than ten. This chain uses TRBV5-6 with TRBJ2-1; 7 nucleotides match TRBD1. The V and J ends lost 5 bases and 2 bases, in that order; junction bases with no gene match: 4. The germline V gene encodes CDR1 SGHDT and CDR2 YYEEEE. The CDR3 runs to 14 residues. CDR3 residues: CASSPGTAYNEQFF. CDR3 coding DNA: TGTGCCAGCAGTCCCGGGACAGCCTACAATGAGCAGTTCTTC.

V and J are TRBV7-9 and TRBJ2-7, with 7 positions matching TRBD1. Germline CDR1 is SEHNR and CDR2 is FQNEAQ (reference sequence). This CDR3 is built from 15 residues. The J segment lost 3 bases and the V segment lost 5 bases, leaving 10 bases of the junction unmatched. The CDR3, as DNA: TGTGCCAGCAGCACCCCAGGGGGAATCTTCTACGAGCAGTACTTC. Translating gives CASSTPGGIFYEQYF.

This clone was picked up a small number of times. Here the CDR3 reads CASSFQHNEQFF. The CDR3 DNA sequence: TGTGCCAGCAGTTTCCAACACAATGAGCAGTTCTTC. This chain links TRBV28 with TRBJ2-1; D remains unclear. CDR1 and CDR2 from the germline V gene are MDHEN and SYDVKM. The CDR3 runs 12 residues. Trimming stripped 3 bases from V and 5 bases from J, with 5 bases between.

The table lists this clone with a count of one. The chain links TRBV5-5 to TRBJ2-7; no firm D call. Looked up from germline, CDR1 is SGHKS and CDR2 is YYEKEE (reference sequence). V dropped 1 base and J dropped 1 base, with 9 bases sitting between them. The CDR3 runs 14 residues. CDR3 region: CASSLSENSYEQYF. In DNA, the CDR3 is TGTGCCAGCAGCTTGTCCGAGAATTCCTACGAGCAGTACTTC.

The rearrangement uses TRBV4-1 and TRBJ2-7; no reliable D call. V lost 5 bases and J 1 base, leaving 6 bases between the germline ends. The CDR3 runs to 12 residues. In germline, CDR1 is MGHRA, CDR2 YSYEKL. CDR3 amino acids: CASSGRSYEQYF. As DNA, the CDR3 is TGCGCCAGCAGCGGCAGATCCTACGAGCAGTACTTC.

The chain employs TRBV5-1 and TRBJ2-7; D gene ambiguous. Germline loops: CDR1 SGHRS, CDR2 YFSETQ. The CDR3 is made up of 15 amino acids. V was shortened by 4 bases and J by 0 bases, with 14 bases between the two germline ends. CDR3 DNA: TGCGCCAGCAGCCCGTCGGCCACCAGCTCCTACGAGCAGTACTTC. It yields the protein CASSPSATSSYEQYF.

The chain carries TRBV5-6 and TRBJ2-7; D remains unclear. Germline V gene lookup returns CDR1 SGHDT and CDR2 YYEEEE. The germline V and J ends were trimmed by 0 bases and 4 bases, with 11 bases remaining between them. The CDR3 runs to 14 residues. This CDR3 reads CASSLGLTRYEQYF. The CDR3 DNA is TGTGCCAGCAGCTTGGGTCTCACGAGATACGAGCAGTACTTC. The entire variable domain, with the rest obtained from reference TRBV5-6 and TRBJ2-7, is as follows: DAGVTQSPTHLIKTRGQQVTLRCSPKSGHDTVSWYQQALGQGPQFIFQYYEEEERQRGNFPDRFSGHQFPNYSSELNVNALLLGDSALYLCASSLGLTRYEQYFGPGTRLTVT.

This clone appeared once. V usage is TRBV4-3 and J usage is TRBJ1-2, with a weak D call TRBD1 (5 bases). The CDR3 is 15 amino acids. Germline V gene lookup returns CDR1 LGHNA and CDR2 YSLEER. V was pared by 0 bases and J by 10 bases, with 18 bases between. The CDR3 loop reads CASSQDAMDTWYYTF. CDR3 nucleotide sequence: TGCGCCAGCAGCCAAGATGCAATGGACACTTGGTACTACACCTTC.

In this sample, this clone turned up once. The chain uses TRBV11-2 and TRBJ2-7; perhaps TRBD2 as D (5 bases). The CDR3 consists of 16 residues. CDR1 and CDR2 (germline): SGHAT, FQNNGV. V lost 1 base and J 6 bases, leaving 19 bases between the germline ends. The CDR3 bases are TGTGCCAGCAGCTTAGCACGGGGTGCGGGCCTCTTCGAGCAGTACTTC. This encodes CASSLARGAGLFEQYF. The entire variable domain, with the rest obtained from reference TRBV11-2 and TRBJ2-7, is as follows: EAGVAQSPRYKIIEKRQSVAFWCNPISGHATLYWYQQILGQGPKLLIQFQNNGVVDDSQLPKDRFSAERLKGVDSTLKIQPAKLEDSAVYLCASSLARGAGLFEQYFGPGTRLTVT.

This clone was counted a single time. The chain has TRBV13 and TRBJ1-1; possibly TRBD1 for D (5 bases). Trimming took off 5 bases at V and 1 base at J, with 11 bases between the two ends. The germline gives CDR1 PRHDT, CDR2 FYEKMQ (reference sequence). CDR3 length: 14 residues. The CDR3 DNA follows: TGTGCCAGCAGCCCAAGGGGATCGAACACTGAAGCTTTCTTT. It translates to CASSPRGSNTEAFF.

Note on this clone: One end of the junction varies from germline; a read error may be responsible. V usage is TRBV27 and J usage is TRBJ2-7, with unresolved D. This CDR3 comprises 13 residues. Germline assignment: CDR1 MNHEY and CDR2 SMNVEV (reference sequence). As DNA, the CDR3 is TGTGCCAGCATAGGGCCAGCCTCCCACGAGCAGTACTTC. Protein: CASIGPASHEQYF.

The CDR3 nucleotides are TGTGCCAGCAGCTCACAAGCGCTGAGAAGACCAGATACGCAGTATTTT. This gives the protein CASSSQALRRPDTQYF. This chain uses TRBV5-8 with TRBJ2-3; no firm D call. The CDR3 is made up of 16 amino acids. CDR1 SGHTS and CDR2 YDEGEE come from the germline V gene. Trimming took 3 bases from V and 4 from J, leaving 18 bases between them. Looking up the rest from reference TRBV5-8 and TRBJ2-3 gives the full variable domain: EAGVTQSPTHLIKTRGQQATLRCSPISGHTSVYWYQQALGLGLQFLLWYDEGEERNRGNFPPRFSGRQFPNYSSELNVNALELEDSALYLCASSSQALRRPDTQYFGPGTRLTVL.

The CDR3 sequence is CASRSFGGDYGYTF. CDR3 DNA sequence: TGTGCCAGCAGGTCCTTTGGGGGGGACTATGGCTACACCTTC. This rearrangement joins TRBV27 to TRBJ1-2; D is perhaps TRBD1 (5 bases). The germline CDR1 and CDR2 sequences are MNHEY and SMNVEV (reference sequence). The CDR3 consists of 14 residues. The V end lost 6 bases, the J end lost 3 bases, and 14 bases lay between the germline ends.

This rearrangement joins TRBV27 to TRBJ2-1; 9 bases agree with TRBD1. The CDR3 runs to 16 residues. The germline V gene has CDR1 MNHEY and CDR2 SMNVEV (reference sequence). The J segment lost 8 bases and the V segment lost 3 bases, leaving 11 bases of the junction unmatched. The CDR3 reads CASSFSGQGIIDEQFF. The CDR3 DNA is TGTGCCAGCAGTTTTTCCGGACAGGGGATTATCGATGAGCAGTTCTTC.

This sequence joins TRBV6-5 and TRBJ2-1, with D perhaps TRBD2 (6 bases). Looked up from germline, CDR1 is MNHEY and CDR2 is SVGAGI. The CDR3 length is 16 residues. V lost 1 base and J 0 bases, leaving 10 bases between the germline ends. This chain's CDR3 is CASSYWGESSYNEQFF. The CDR3 DNA is TGTGCCAGCAGTTACTGGGGGGAGAGCTCCTACAATGAGCAGTTCTTC.

The gene calls are TRBV13 and TRBJ2-1; D may be TRBD2 (5 bases). Trimming took off 4 bases at V and 9 bases at J, with 13 bases between the two ends. The CDR3 consists of 13 residues. Germline V CDR1 and CDR2: PRHDT, FYEKMQ (reference sequence). CDR3 in DNA: TGTGCCAGCAGCTCTGCTGCACTAGTTGAGCAGTTCTTC. Translation gives CASSSAALVEQFF.